These 17 T cell receptor beta chains originate from one sample sequenced in a study of CD8+CD57+ T cells in acquired aplastic anemia. Genomic DNA, serving as template, underwent TCR beta VDJ and CDR3 profiling. TCRdb processed the reads anew with MiXCR; each CDR3 protein has one entry. The sample shows hundreds of thousands of distinct CDR3 sequences, around 60% of them seen only once. The sample was sorted CD4+, CD8+, or CD8+CD57+ T cells (not recorded which) from PBMCs. The receptors stem from a human donor with severe aplastic anemia or a healthy control (not recorded which).

This rearrangement joins TRBV24-1 to TRBJ2-3, with D possibly called TRBD1 or TRBD2 (5 bases each). The CDR3 spans 14 residues. Trimming took off 5 bases at V and 5 bases at J, with 13 bases between the two ends. Germline CDR1 reads KGHDR; CDR2 reads SFDVKD. The chain's CDR3 is CATSGIQGVDTQYF. DNA of the CDR3: TGTGCCACCAGTGGAATCCAGGGAGTAGATACGCAGTATTTT.

The chain carries TRBV10-3 and TRBJ2-2, with D unresolved. The CDR3 length is 13 residues. V lost 3 bases and J lost 1, with 3 bases in between. Germline CDR1 is ENHRY and CDR2 is SYGVKD. CDR3 bases: TGTGCCATCAGTGACCGGAACACCGGGGAGCTGTTTTTT. It encodes CAISDRNTGELFF.

The chain joins TRBV7-9 to TRBJ1-6; D is unclear. This CDR3 is 13 amino acids long. Trimming pared 5 bases from V and 13 bases from J, leaving 15 bases between. The germline gives CDR1 SEHNR, CDR2 FQNEAQ (reference sequence). The CDR3 here is CASSHVDGEPLHF. Written as DNA, the CDR3 is TGTGCCAGCAGCCACGTTGACGGTGAGCCCCTCCACTTT.

This clonotype has ten or more counts. The chain employs TRBV5-1 and TRBJ2-3; 7 nucleotides align to TRBD2. With V trimmed by 4 bases and J by 0 bases, 5 bases remained unmatched. The CDR3 contains 15 residues. CDR1 is SGHRS and CDR2 is YFSETQ in the germline V gene. The chain's CDR3 is CASSLRGVSTDTQYF. In nucleotides, the CDR3 is TGCGCCAGCAGCCTTCGGGGGGTTAGCACAGATACGCAGTATTTT. Combining the CDR3 with reference TRBV5-1 and TRBJ2-3 gives the whole variable domain KAGVTQTPRYLIKTRGQQVTLSCSPISGHRSVSWYQQTPGQGLQFLFEYFSETQRNKGNFPGRFSGRQFSNSRSEMNVSTLELGDSALYLCASSLRGVSTDTQYFGPGTRLTVL.

This clonotype was counted many times. This chain uses TRBV6-5 with TRBJ2-7; 11 bases fit TRBD1. The length of the CDR3 is 15 residues. CDR1 MNHEY and CDR2 SVGAGI come from the germline V gene. After removal of 2 bases from V and 3 bases from J, the junction contained 3 bases not matched to a gene. CDR3 DNA sequence: TGTGCCAGCAGTTACACAGGGACAGGGGGCTACGAGCAGTACTTC. Translated: CASSYTGTGGYEQYF.

The sample holds many counts of this clonotype. J is TRBJ1-2 and V is TRBV30; D remains ambiguous. This CDR3 region has 13 residues. Trimming cost V 3 bases and J 8 bases, with 16 bases left between them. In germline, CDR1 is GTSNPN, CDR2 SVGIG (reference sequence). The CDR3 sequence is CAWSPNTQVGYTF. DNA for the CDR3: TGTGCCTGGAGCCCGAACACCCAGGTCGGCTACACCTTC.

Notes on this clonotype: At one of its ends the junction is not consistent with the germline gene, which may arise from a read error. The J gene is TRBJ2-1, the V gene TRBV4-1; D remains ambiguous. The germline V gene encodes CDR1 MGHRA and CDR2 YSYEKL. The CDR3 totals 11 residues. The CDR3 DNA is TGCACCAGCAGCCAAGGAAATGAGCAGTTCTTC. Protein sequence: CTSSQGNEQFF.

The V and J genes are TRBV9 and TRBJ1-4; TRBD1 might be the D (6 bases). Germline CDR1 and CDR2: SGDLS and YYNGEE. V was cut by 0 bases and J by 6 bases, with 15 bases left in between. The CDR3 is 16 amino acids. The CDR3 sequence: CASSVDGGRGYEKLFF. The CDR3 DNA follows: TGTGCCAGCAGCGTAGACGGGGGGCGAGGGTATGAAAAACTGTTTTTT.

As for this clonotype: The junction differs from germline at one of its ends, possibly a read error. V and J are TRBV20-1 and TRBJ2-2; 7 positions match TRBD2. CDR1 and CDR2 from the germline V gene are DFQATT and SNEGSKA (reference sequence). The CDR3 consists of 12 residues. DNA for the CDR3: TGCAGTGCTAGTCCTCACAGCGGGGAGCTGCTTTTT. This codes for CSASPHSGELLF.

Notes on this clonotype: This may be a read error: a much more frequent sequence differs by one nucleotide. The rearrangement links TRBV6-5 to TRBJ1-2; D is possibly TRBD1 (5 bases). CDR1 is MNHEY and CDR2 is SVGAGI in the germline V gene. The CDR3 is 14 amino acids. V was clipped by 6 bases and J by 4 bases, with 15 bases between them. The CDR3 coding sequence is TGTGCCAGCAGCCAAGGACATGCCTTCTATGGCTACACCTTC. Its translation: CASSQGHAFYGYTF.

The chain carries TRBV20-1 and TRBJ1-6; D call uncertain. The germline V gene encodes CDR1 DFQATT and CDR2 SNEGSKA (reference sequence). The CDR3 covers 15 residues. With 4 bases removed from V and 1 base from J, the gap between germline ends came to 11 bases. CDR3 nucleotide sequence: TGCAGTGCTATTACCCCACAGTCCTATAATTCACCCCTCCACTTT. Encoded protein: CSAITPQSYNSPLHF.

The rearrangement links TRBV5-1 to TRBJ2-7; 9 bases map to TRBD1. V was pared by 1 base and J by 5 bases, with 1 base of the junction left unmatched. Per germline, CDR1 SGHRS and CDR2 YFSETQ. The CDR3 runs to 13 residues. The CDR3 DNA follows: TGCGCCAGCAGCTTGTGGACAGGGGACGAGCAGTACTTC. This encodes CASSLWTGDEQYF. The full variable domain, in which reference TRBV5-1 and TRBJ2-7 provide the parts outside the CDR3, is KAGVTQTPRYLIKTRGQQVTLSCSPISGHRSVSWYQQTPGQGLQFLFEYFSETQRNKGNFPGRFSGRQFSNSRSEMNVSTLELGDSALYLCASSLWTGDEQYFGPGTRLTVT.

As concerns this clonotype: Possible read error: a much larger clone is one base away. The rearrangement links TRBV6-5 to TRBJ1-5; D may be TRBD1 (5 bases). This CDR3 comprises 15 residues. Looked up from germline, CDR1 is MNHEY and CDR2 is SVGAGI. V was pared by 7 bases and J by 5 bases, with 18 bases between. The CDR3 DNA sequence: TGTGCCAGCACCGCCTGGAGACAGCGCGATCAGCCCCAGCATTTT. Amino acid sequence: CASTAWRQRDQPQHF.

This clonotype showed up just a few times. The rearrangement joins TRBV20-1 to TRBJ2-1; TRBD1 is a possible D gene (6 bases). The CDR3 loop spans 14 amino acids. V was pared by 0 bases and J by 5 bases, with 11 bases between. Germline CDR1 and CDR2: DFQATT and SNEGSKA (reference sequence). CDR3 coding DNA: TGCAGTGCTAGAGAAAGCAGGGGCCACAATGAGCAGTTCTTC. Translated, it gives CSARESRGHNEQFF.

The table lists this clonotype with a few counts. The rearrangement uses TRBV9 and TRBJ2-5, with D possibly being TRBD2 (6 bases). V was pared by 5 bases and J by 5 bases, with 16 bases between. The CDR3 length is 14 residues. Germline values: CDR1 SGDLS, CDR2 YYNGEE. The CDR3 region has the DNA TGTGCCAGCAGTCCATCCGGGGGATGGGAGACCCAGTACTTC. Encoded protein: CASSPSGGWETQYF. Variable domain in full (rest from reference TRBV9 and TRBJ2-5): DSGVTQTPKHLITATGQRVTLRCSPRSGDLSVYWYQQSLDQGLQFLIQYYNGEERAKGNILERFSAQQFPDLHSELNLSSLELGDSALYFCASSPSGGWETQYFGPGTRLLVL.

The chain employs TRBV7-2 and TRBJ2-7; 11 bases line up with TRBD2. Looked up from germline, CDR1 is SGHTA and CDR2 is FQGNSA. This CDR3 region has 16 residues. The V segment lost 4 bases and the J segment 1 base; nucleotides outside the gene matches: 6. The CDR3 here is CASSSEGLAASYEQYF. As DNA, the CDR3 is TGTGCCAGCAGCTCCGAGGGACTAGCGGCTTCCTACGAGCAGTACTTC.

This clonotype has just one count. The chain employs TRBV9 and TRBJ1-2; D is undetermined. V was clipped by 4 bases and J by 8 bases, with 12 bases between them. CDR3 length: 12 residues. Germline V gene lookup returns CDR1 SGDLS and CDR2 YYNGEE. The CDR3 sequence is CASSLEGWGYTF. In DNA form, the CDR3 reads TGTGCCAGCAGCCTAGAGGGATGGGGCTACACCTTC.